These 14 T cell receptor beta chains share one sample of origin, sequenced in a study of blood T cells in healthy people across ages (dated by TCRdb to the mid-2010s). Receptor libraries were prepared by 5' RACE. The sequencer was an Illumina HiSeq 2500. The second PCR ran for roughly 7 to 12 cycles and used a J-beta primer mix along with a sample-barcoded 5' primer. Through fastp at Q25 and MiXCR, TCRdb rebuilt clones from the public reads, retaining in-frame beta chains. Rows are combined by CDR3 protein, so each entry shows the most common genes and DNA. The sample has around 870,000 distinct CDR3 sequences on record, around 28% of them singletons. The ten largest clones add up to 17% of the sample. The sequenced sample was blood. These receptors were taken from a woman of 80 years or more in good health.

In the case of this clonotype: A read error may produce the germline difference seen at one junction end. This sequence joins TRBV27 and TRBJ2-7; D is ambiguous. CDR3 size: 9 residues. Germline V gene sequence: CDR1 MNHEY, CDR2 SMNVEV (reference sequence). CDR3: CASSSERYF. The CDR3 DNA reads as TGTGCCAGCAGTTCCGAGCGGTACTTC.

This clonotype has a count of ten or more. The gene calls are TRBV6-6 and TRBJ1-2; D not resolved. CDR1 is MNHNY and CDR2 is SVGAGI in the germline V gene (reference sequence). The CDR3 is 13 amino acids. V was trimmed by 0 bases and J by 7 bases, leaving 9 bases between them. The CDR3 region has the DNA TGTGCCAGCAGTTACTCGAGTGCCCTTGGCTACACCTTC. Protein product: CASSYSSALGYTF.

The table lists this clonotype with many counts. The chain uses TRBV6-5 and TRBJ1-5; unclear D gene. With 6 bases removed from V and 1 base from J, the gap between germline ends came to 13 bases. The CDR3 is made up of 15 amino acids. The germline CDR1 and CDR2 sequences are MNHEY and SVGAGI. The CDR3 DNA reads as TGTGCCAGCAGCTCCCGCCGGCGGAGCAATCAGCCCCAGCATTTT. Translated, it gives CASSSRRRSNQPQHF.

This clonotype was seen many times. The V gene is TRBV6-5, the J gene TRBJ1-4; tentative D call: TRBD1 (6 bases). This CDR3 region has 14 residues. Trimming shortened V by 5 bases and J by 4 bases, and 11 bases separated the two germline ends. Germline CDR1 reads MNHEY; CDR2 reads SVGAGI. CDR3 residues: CASSRGFINEKLFF. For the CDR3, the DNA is TGTGCCAGCAGTAGGGGGTTTATTAATGAAAAACTGTTTTTT.

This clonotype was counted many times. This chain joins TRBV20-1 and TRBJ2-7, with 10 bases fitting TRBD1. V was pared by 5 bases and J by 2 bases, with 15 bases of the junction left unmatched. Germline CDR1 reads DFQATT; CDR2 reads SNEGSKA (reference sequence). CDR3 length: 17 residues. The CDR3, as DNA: TGCAGTGCTCGCCGGGACAGGGGTATTGCCCCCACCTACGAGCAGTACTTC. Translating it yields CSARRDRGIAPTYEQYF.

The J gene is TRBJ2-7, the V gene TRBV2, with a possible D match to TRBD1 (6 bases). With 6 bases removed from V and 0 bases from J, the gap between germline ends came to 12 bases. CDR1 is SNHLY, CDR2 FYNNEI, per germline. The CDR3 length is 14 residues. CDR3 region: CASRRQASSYEQYF. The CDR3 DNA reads TGTGCCAGCAGGAGACAGGCCAGCTCCTACGAGCAGTACTTC.

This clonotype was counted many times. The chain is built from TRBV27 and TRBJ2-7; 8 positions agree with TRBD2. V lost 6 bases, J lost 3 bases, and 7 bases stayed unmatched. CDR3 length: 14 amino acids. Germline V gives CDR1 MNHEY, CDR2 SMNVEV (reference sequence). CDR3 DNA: TGTGCCAGCAGGGCTAGCGGGCGGTACTACGAGCAGTACTTC. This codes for CASRASGRYYEQYF.

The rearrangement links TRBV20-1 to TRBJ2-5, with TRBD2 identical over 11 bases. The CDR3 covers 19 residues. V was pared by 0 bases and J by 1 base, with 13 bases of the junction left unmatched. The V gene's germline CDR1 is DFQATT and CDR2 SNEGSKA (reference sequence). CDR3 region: CSARDPTWSSGGAQETQYF. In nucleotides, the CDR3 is TGCAGTGCTAGAGACCCGACTTGGAGTAGCGGGGGGGCCCAAGAGACCCAGTACTTC.

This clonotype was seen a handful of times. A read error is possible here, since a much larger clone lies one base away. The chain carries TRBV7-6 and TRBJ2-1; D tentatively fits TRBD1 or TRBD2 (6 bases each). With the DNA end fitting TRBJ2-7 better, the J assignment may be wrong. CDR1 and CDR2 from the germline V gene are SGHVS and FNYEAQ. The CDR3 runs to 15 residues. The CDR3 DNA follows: TGTGCCAGCAGCCCGGGGGCCCTAGCGTACAATGAGCAGTACTTC. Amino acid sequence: CASSPGALAYNEQYF.

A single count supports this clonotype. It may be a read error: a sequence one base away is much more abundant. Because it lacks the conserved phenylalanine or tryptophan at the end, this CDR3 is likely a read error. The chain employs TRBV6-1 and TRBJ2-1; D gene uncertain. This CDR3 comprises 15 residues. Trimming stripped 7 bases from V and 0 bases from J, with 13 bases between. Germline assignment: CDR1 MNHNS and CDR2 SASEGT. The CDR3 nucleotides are TGTGCCAGCACCACTACCCAAACCTCCTACAATGAGCAGTTCTGC. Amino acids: CASTTTQTSYNEQFC.

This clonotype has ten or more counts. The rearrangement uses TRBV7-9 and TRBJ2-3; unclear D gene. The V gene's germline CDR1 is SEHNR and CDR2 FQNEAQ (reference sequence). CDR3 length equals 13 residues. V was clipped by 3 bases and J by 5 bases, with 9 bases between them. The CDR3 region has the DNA TGTGCCAGCAGCTTGGGAACTGGAGATACGCAGTATTTT. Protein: CASSLGTGDTQYF.

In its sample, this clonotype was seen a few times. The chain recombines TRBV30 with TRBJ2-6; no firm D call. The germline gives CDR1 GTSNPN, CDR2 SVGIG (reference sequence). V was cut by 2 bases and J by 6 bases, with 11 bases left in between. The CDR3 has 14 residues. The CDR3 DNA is TGTGCCTGGAGTCGGTCAGAATCGGCCAACGTCCTGACTTTC. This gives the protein CAWSRSESANVLTF.

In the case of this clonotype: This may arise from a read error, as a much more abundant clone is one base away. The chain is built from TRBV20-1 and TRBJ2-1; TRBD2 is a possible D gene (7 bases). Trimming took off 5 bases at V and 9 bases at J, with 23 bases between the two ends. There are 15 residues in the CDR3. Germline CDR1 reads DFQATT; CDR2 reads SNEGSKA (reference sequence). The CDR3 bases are TGCAGTGCTCCTAACCCCGGGGGGCCGTATAGTGAGCAGTTCTTC. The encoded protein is CSAPNPGGPYSEQFF.

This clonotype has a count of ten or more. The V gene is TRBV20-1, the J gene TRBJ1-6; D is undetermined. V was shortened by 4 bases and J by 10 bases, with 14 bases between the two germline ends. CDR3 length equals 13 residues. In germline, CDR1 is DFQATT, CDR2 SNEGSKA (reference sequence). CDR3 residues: CSANRPGESPLHF. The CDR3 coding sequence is TGCAGTGCTAATCGACCCGGGGAATCACCCCTCCACTTT.